This T cell receptor beta chain derives from a study of cytotoxic CD8 clonotypes in ibrutinib-treated CLL. Study background: For this cohort, patients were about a dozen relapsed/refractory and approximately 14 treatment-naive, while fewer than 18 were IGHV unmutated. With a range of 6 to 36, the median treatment time before response samples were taken was approximately 11 months.

Germline V CDR1 and CDR2: SGDLS, YYNGEE. The CDR3 is 16 residues long. V was pared by 3 bases and J by 2 bases, with 7 bases of the junction left unmatched. Only in-frame clones appear in the TCRdb table, and some are missing; sequencing was by immunoSEQ multiplex PCR. The sample consists of 200,000 to 250,000 clones, just over 70% of them appearing once. The sequence was obtained from a human donor with chronic lymphocytic leukemia. Here the sequenced sample was PBMCs, taken after 12 months of ibrutinib treatment. This chain connects TRBV9 to TRBJ2-3; 9 bases match TRBD1. The CDR3 protein is CASSARGDRVTDTQYF. CDR3 in DNA: TGTGCCAGCAGCGCTAGAGGGGACAGGGTCACAGATACGCAGTATTTT. Full variable domain (rest looked up from reference TRBV9 and TRBJ2-3): DSGVTQTPKHLITATGQRVTLRCSPRSGDLSVYWYQQSLDQGLQFLIQYYNGEERAKGNILERFSAQQFPDLHSELNLSSLELGDSALYFCASSARGDRVTDTQYFGPGTRLTVL.